A selection of T cell receptor beta chains follows, all from one sample in a study of technical replicates of blood from a few donors. Method: immunoSEQ multiplex PCR; TCRdb's copy keeps in-frame clones and lacks some. The sample lists about 63,000 clones, more than 75% occurring once. The sample consisted of PBMCs. These receptors all come from a human donor in good health. Some clones in this sample may be carry-over from other donors' samples. CDR3s include the opening cysteine and the closing phenylalanine or tryptophan. The order of the fields is CDR3 protein, CDR3 DNA, J gene, clone size, D gene, V gene. A D gene is named only where the DNA matches it firmly. Clone size is stated in some rows and not others, as once, few, many or a class when expanded.

CASSLGDSSQEKLFF	TGTGCCAGCAGCTTAGGGGACTCGTCCCAGGAAAAACTGTTTTTT	TRBJ1-4	NA	NA	TRBV7-6
CASSVADSASETQYF	TGTGCCAGCAGTGTCGCTGATAGCGCCTCAGAGACCCAGTACTTC	TRBJ2-5	once	NA	TRBV6-1
CASSQDGTSEFTDTQYF	TGCGCCAGCAGCCAAGATGGTACTAGCGAATTCACAGATACGCAGTATTTT	TRBJ2-3	NA	TRBD2	TRBV4-1
CASSLKAQQETQYF	TGTGCCAGCAGCTTAAAAGCGCAGCAAGAGACCCAGTACTTC	TRBJ2-5	NA	NA	TRBV7-3
CASSPGQINTEAFF	TGTGCCAGCAGCCCGGGACAGATAAACACTGAAGCTTTCTTT	TRBJ1-1	NA	TRBD1	TRBV5-6
CASSLSQGGEGKLFF	TGCGCCAGCAGCTTGAGTCAGGGTGGGGAAGGAAAACTGTTTTTT	TRBJ1-4	NA	NA	TRBV5-1
CATSRRKSGTSGSYIQYF	TGTGCCACCAGCAGACGAAAATCTGGGACTAGCGGGAGTTACATTCAGTACTTC	TRBJ2-4	NA	TRBD2	TRBV15
CASSIDLVGYTF	TGTGCCAGTAGTATAGATCTTGTCGGCTACACCTTC	TRBJ1-2	NA	NA	TRBV19
CASSRSTDSYEQYF	TGTGCCAGCAGCAGATCGACAGACTCCTACGAGCAGTACTTC	TRBJ2-7	NA	NA	TRBV7-2
CASSAWTGTYEQYF	TGTGCCAGCAGTGCTTGGACAGGGACCTACGAGCAGTACTTC	TRBJ2-7	NA	TRBD1	TRBV2
CAWSVRGYGYTF	TGTGCCTGGAGTGTACGGGGCTATGGCTACACCTTC	TRBJ1-2	NA	NA	TRBV30
CASSYSPGSRTQYF	TGTGCCAGCAGTTACTCGCCAGGGTCACGGACCCAGTACTTC	TRBJ2-5	NA	NA	TRBV6-5
CASSLRGRYWAKNIQYF	TGTGCCAGCAGCTTACGGGGGAGGTATTGGGCCAAAAACATTCAGTACTTC	TRBJ2-4	few	NA	TRBV5-6
CASSPRPEDATNYGYTF	TGCGCCAGCAGCCCCCGGCCGGAGGACGCTACTAACTATGGCTACACCTTC	TRBJ1-2	NA	NA	TRBV4-1
CASSSLGYNEQFF	TGTGCCAGCAGCTCTCTAGGCTACAATGAGCAGTTCTTC	TRBJ2-1	NA	NA	TRBV7-9
CATPRGLSNQPQHF	TGTGCCACACCACGGGGGTTAAGCAATCAGCCCCAGCATTTT	TRBJ1-5	NA	NA	TRBV19
CASSLSLAETYEQYF	TGTGCCAGCAGTTTATCCCTAGCGGAGACCTACGAGCAGTACTTC	TRBJ2-7	NA	TRBD2	TRBV27
CSVVSQGVTEAFF	TGCAGCGTTGTTTCACAGGGGGTGACTGAAGCTTTCTTT	TRBJ1-1	NA	TRBD1	TRBV29-1
CASSLTRVEAFF	TGTGCCAGCAGCTTAACCCGGGTTGAAGCTTTCTTT	TRBJ1-1	once	NA	TRBV7-2
CASSDSVQGAVNEQFF	TGTGCCAGCAGTGACTCAGTACAGGGGGCGGTCAATGAGCAGTTCTTC	TRBJ2-1	NA	TRBD1	TRBV6-4
CASSIDRFQETQYF	TGTGCCAGCAGCATAGACAGGTTCCAAGAGACCCAGTACTTC	TRBJ2-5	once	NA	TRBV6-6
CASSDGGTGVNYGYTF	TGTGCCAGCAGCGACGGAGGGACAGGGGTTAACTATGGCTACACCTTC	TRBJ1-2	NA	TRBD1	TRBV7-3
CASSSGLGYNEQFF	TGCGCCAGCAGTTCGGGACTCGGCTACAATGAGCAGTTCTTC	TRBJ2-1	NA	NA	TRBV5-1
CASSLGGGAHQETQYF	TGCGCCAGCAGCTTGGGCGGGGGGGCACACCAAGAGACCCAGTACTTC	TRBJ2-5	NA	TRBD2	TRBV5-1
CASSVGLTDKNIQYF	TGTGCCAGCAGCGTAGGTCTCACAGACAAAAACATTCAGTACTTC	TRBJ2-4	NA	NA	TRBV9
CASSLSSQGVGTEAFF	TGCGCCAGCAGCTTGTCTTCTCAGGGGGTTGGCACTGAAGCTTTCTTT	TRBJ1-1	few	TRBD1	TRBV5-1
CASSFHGQTNTGELFF	TGCGCCAGCAGCTTCCACGGACAGACGAACACCGGGGAGCTGTTTTTT	TRBJ2-2	NA	NA	TRBV5-1
CASSLDSGSATQYF	TGTGCCAGCAGCTTAGATAGCGGTTCGGCTACGCAGTATTTT	TRBJ2-3	NA	NA	TRBV7-2
CATSETSGVNTGELFF	TGTGCCACCAGCGAGACTAGCGGGGTAAACACCGGGGAGCTGTTTTTT	TRBJ2-2	NA	TRBD2	TRBV15
CASKDRTNTEAFF	TGTGCCAGCAAAGACAGGACGAACACTGAAGCTTTCTTT	TRBJ1-1	once	NA	TRBV6-1
CASSSPIGPNYGYTF	TGTGCCAGCAGCTCCCCGATCGGTCCTAACTATGGCTACACCTTC	TRBJ1-2	NA	NA	TRBV6-5
CASSYTFSRGNTEAFF	TGTGCCAGCAGCTATACTTTCTCCCGAGGGAACACTGAAGCTTTCTTT	TRBJ1-1	NA	NA	TRBV5-8
CASSQGRSYEQYF	TGTGCCAGCAGCCAGGGCAGATCCTACGAGCAGTACTTC	TRBJ2-7	NA	NA	TRBV7-2
CASTLGTSGYEQYF	TGCGCCAGCACCCTAGGGACTAGCGGCTACGAGCAGTACTTC	TRBJ2-7	NA	TRBD2	TRBV5-1
CASSPYGGTGSYTF	TGTGCCAGCAGCCCCTACGGAGGGACAGGGAGCTACACCTTC	TRBJ1-2	NA	TRBD1	TRBV7-8
CASSRTSGGAVETQYF	TGTGCCAGCAGCCGGACTAGCGGGGGGGCCGTGGAGACCCAGTACTTC	TRBJ2-5	once	TRBD2	TRBV7-2
CASSPSGGVGELFF	TGTGCCAGCAGCCCGAGCGGGGGGGTTGGGGAGCTGTTTTTT	TRBJ2-2	NA	TRBD2	TRBV7-3
CASSQQAGEKETQYF	TGTGCCAGCAGCCAACAGGCGGGAGAAAAAGAGACCCAGTACTTC	TRBJ2-5	NA	TRBD2	TRBV4-2
CASSLAGGGGNNSPLHF	TGTGCCAGCAGCTTAGCTGGGGGAGGGGGGAATAATTCACCCCTCCACTTT	TRBJ1-6	few	NA	TRBV7-2